This T cell receptor beta chain was sequenced in a study of OX40 agonist ivuxolimab in advanced cancers. Profiling relied on immunoSEQ multiplex PCR, and the TCRdb table lists in-frame clones only, not all of them. Here the sample spans 80,000 or so clones, approximately 89% being singletons. The V gene lost 3 bases and the J gene lost 0 bases, with 11 bases spanning the gap. The CDR3 runs to 16 residues. In germline, CDR1 is SSHAT, CDR2 FNYEAQ (reference sequence). This sequence was found in an adult with an advanced solid tumor such as melanoma, head and neck, liver or kidney cancer. The sequences come from CD4+ or CD8+ T cells sorted from blood, collected in a trial of the OX40 agonist ivuxolimab. This chain connects TRBV7-7 to TRBJ2-2; either TRBD1 or TRBD2 may fit D (5 bases each). CDR3 bases: TGTGCCAGCAGCTTCACGGGACCTCCGAACACCGGGGAGCTGTTTTTT. Its protein is CASSFTGPPNTGELFF.